The source of this T cell receptor beta chain is a study of T cell responses to AZD1222 COVID-19 vaccine. Germline V gene sequence: CDR1 MRHNA, CDR2 SNTAGT. The junction had 2 bases not matched to a gene; V was cut back by 3 bases and J by 2 bases. CDR3 size: 15 residues. Regarding the study as a whole: Increased Spike-specific TCR breadth and depth were observed after two AZD1222 doses.

The assay was immunoSEQ multiplex PCR, and TCRdb's table has in-frame clones only and misses some. Of some 160,000 clones listed, more than 90% are singletons. Turning to this clone: Antigen: not known.

The clonotype comes from an adult in good health. Specimen: peripheral blood, collected on day 0 of AZD1222 vaccination. The gene calls are TRBV6-4 and TRBJ2-1, with 9 bases identical to TRBD2. Here the CDR3 reads CASSDGGGAYNEQFF. In nucleotides, the CDR3 is TGTGCCAGCAGTGATGGCGGGGGGGCCTACAATGAGCAGTTCTTC.